The subject of this entry is one TCR beta chain. Antigen unknown. The CDR3 has 15 amino acids. The V and J ends lost 3 bases and 2 bases, in that order; junction bases with no gene match: 6. Germline V CDR1 and CDR2: KGHSH, LQKENI. These data belong to a study of cytomegalovirus exposure and HLA in healthy donors. Study details: An analysis done earlier identified almost 120 million unique TCR beta sequences from 150 million to 200 million T cells.

PCR involved 60 Vbeta and 13 Jbeta primers. TCRdb's copy holds only in-frame clones and misses some; the assay was immunoSEQ multiplex PCR. Reported are 130,000 to 150,000 clones; the ten largest clones contain 0.75% to 1%. Study results and limitations: Accurate prediction of HLA-A and HLA-B alleles (for most subjects) was reportedly achieved from TCR beta sequences. The study assumed roughly uniform donor sequencing depth for presence/absence analyses. Analysis performed later found more than 15,000 TCR beta sequences associated with HLA alleles at 0.05 false discovery rate.

The sample consisted of PBMCs. The sequence was obtained from a male donor in good health and CMV-seronegative. This chain connects TRBV18 to TRBJ2-7; 8 nucleotides line up with TRBD2. CDR3 nucleotide sequence: TGTGCCAGCTCACCTAGCGGGGACATCACCTACGAGCAGTACTTC. Translation gives CASSPSGDITYEQYF.